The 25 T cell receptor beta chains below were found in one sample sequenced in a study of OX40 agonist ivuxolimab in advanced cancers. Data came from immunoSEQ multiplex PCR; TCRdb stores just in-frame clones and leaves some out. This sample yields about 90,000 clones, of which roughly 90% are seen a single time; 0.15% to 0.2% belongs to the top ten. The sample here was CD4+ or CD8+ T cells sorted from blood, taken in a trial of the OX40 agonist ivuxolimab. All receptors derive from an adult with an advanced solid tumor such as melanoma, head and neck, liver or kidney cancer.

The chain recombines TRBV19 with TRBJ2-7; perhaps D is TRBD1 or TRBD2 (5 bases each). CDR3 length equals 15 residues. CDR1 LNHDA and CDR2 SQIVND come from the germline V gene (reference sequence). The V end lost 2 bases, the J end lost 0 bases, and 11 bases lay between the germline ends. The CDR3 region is CASSIRFGGSYEQYF. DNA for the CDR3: TGTGCCAGTAGTATAAGATTTGGGGGCTCCTACGAGCAGTACTTC.

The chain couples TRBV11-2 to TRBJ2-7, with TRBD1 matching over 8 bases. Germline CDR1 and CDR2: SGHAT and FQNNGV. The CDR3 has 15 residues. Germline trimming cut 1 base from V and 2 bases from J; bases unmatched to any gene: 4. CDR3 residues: CASSLASGGPYEQYF. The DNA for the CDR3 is TGTGCCAGCAGCTTAGCGTCAGGGGGCCCCTACGAGCAGTACTTC.

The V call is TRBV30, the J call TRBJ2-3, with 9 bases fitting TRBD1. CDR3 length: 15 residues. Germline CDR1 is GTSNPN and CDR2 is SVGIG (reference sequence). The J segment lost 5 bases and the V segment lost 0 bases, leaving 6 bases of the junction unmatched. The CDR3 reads CAWSVGTGFGDTQYF. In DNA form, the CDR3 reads TGTGCCTGGAGTGTTGGGACAGGGTTTGGAGATACGCAGTATTTT. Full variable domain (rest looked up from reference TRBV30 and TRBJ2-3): SQTIHQWPATLVQPVGSPLSLECTVEGTSNPNLYWYRQAAGRGLQLLFYSVGIGQISSEVPQNLSASRPQDRQFILSSKKLLLSDSGFYLCAWSVGTGFGDTQYFGPGTRLTVL.

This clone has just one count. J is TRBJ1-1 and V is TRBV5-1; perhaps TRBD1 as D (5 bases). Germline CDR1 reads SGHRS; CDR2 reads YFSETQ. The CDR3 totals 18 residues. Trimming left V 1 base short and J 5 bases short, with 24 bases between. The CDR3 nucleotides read TGCGCCAGCAGCTTGTCCGTTGGGGCTTTCGCCGGGAGGACTGAAGCTTTCTTT. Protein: CASSLSVGAFAGRTEAFF.

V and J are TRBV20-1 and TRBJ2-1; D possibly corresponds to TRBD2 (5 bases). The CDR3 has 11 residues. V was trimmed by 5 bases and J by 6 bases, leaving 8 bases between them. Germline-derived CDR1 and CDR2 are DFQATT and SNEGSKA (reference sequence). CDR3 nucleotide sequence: TGCAGTGCTTTCGGGATCAATGAGCAGTTCTTC. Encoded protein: CSAFGINEQFF.

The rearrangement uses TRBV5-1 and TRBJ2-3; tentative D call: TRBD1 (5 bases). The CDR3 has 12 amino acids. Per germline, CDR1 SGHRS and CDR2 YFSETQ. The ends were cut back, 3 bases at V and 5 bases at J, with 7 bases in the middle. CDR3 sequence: CASSSTVDTQYF. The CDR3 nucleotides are TGCGCCAGCAGCTCGACAGTAGATACGCAGTATTTT.

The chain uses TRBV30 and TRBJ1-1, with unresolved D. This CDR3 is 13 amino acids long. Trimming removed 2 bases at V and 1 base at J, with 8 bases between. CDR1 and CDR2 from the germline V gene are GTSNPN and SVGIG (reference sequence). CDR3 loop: CAWSQQPNTEAFF. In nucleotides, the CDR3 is TGTGCCTGGAGTCAACAGCCGAACACTGAAGCTTTCTTT.

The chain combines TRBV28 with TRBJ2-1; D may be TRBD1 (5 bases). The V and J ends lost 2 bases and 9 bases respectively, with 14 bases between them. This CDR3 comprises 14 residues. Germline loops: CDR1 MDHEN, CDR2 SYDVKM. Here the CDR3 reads CASSLTTAQGEQFF. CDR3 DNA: TGTGCCAGCAGTTTAACGACCGCTCAGGGTGAGCAGTTCTTC.

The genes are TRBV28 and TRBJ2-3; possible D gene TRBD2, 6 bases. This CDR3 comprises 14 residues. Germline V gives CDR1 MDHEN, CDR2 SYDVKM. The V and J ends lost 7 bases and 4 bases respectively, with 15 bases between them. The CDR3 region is CASIPGGMADTQYF. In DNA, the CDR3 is TGTGCCAGCATCCCAGGCGGGATGGCAGATACGCAGTATTTT.

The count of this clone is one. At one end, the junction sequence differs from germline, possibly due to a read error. This CDR3 reads CAGSLRAANYGYTF. In DNA, the CDR3 is TGTGCCGGCAGCTTAAGGGCAGCTAACTATGGCTACACCTTC. The genes are TRBV7-9 and TRBJ1-2, with D hard to call. Germline assignment: CDR1 SEHNR and CDR2 FQNEAQ (reference sequence). This CDR3 has 14 amino acids.

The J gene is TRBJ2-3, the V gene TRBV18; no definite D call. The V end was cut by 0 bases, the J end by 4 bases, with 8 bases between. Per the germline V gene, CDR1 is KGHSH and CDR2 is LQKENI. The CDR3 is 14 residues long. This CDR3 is CASSPPPAADTQYF. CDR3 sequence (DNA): TGTGCCAGCTCACCACCCCCAGCAGCAGATACGCAGTATTTT.

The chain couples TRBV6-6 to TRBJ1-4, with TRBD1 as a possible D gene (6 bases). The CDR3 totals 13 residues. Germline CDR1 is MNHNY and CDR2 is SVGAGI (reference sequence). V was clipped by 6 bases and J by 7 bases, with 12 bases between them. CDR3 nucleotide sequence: TGTGCCAGCAGCCGGAAAGGGGGTGAAAAACTGTTTTTT. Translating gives CASSRKGGEKLFF.

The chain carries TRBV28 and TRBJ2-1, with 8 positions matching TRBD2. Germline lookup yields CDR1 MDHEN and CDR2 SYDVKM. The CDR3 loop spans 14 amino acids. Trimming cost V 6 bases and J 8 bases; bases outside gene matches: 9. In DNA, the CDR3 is TGTGCCAGCAGGTTAGCGGGATGGGTTTATGAGCAGTTCTTC. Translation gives CASRLAGWVYEQFF. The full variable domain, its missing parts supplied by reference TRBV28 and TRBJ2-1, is DVKVTQSSRYLVKRTGEKVFLECVQDMDHENMFWYRQDPGLGLRLIYFSYDVKMKEKGDIPEGYSVSREKKERFSLILESASTNQTSMYLCASRLAGWVYEQFFGPGTRLTVL.

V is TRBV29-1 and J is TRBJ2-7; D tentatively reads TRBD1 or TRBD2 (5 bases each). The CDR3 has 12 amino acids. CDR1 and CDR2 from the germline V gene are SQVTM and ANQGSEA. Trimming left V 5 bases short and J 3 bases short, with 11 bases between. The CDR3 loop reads CSVIRDDYEQYF. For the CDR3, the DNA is TGCAGCGTTATCCGGGACGACTACGAGCAGTACTTC.

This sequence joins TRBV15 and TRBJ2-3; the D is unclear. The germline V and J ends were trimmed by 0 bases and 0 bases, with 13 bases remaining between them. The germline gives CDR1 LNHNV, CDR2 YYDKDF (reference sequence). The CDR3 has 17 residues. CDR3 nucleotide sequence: TGTGCCACCAGCAGAGAGCTCAGGAGAACTAGCACAGATACGCAGTATTTT. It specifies CATSRELRRTSTDTQYF.

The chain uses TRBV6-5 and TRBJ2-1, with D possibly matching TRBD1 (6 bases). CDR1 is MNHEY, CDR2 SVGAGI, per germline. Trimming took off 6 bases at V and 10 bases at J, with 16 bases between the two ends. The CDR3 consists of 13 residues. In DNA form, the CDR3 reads TGTGCCAGCAGCGCACAGGGAAGGCGAGAGCAGTTCTTC. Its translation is CASSAQGRREQFF.

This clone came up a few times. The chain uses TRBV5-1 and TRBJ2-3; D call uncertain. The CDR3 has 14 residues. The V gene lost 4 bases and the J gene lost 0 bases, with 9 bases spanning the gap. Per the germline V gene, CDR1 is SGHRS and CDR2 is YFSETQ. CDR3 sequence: CASSRTTSTDTQYF. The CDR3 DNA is TGCGCCAGCAGCCGAACCACTAGCACAGATACGCAGTATTTT.

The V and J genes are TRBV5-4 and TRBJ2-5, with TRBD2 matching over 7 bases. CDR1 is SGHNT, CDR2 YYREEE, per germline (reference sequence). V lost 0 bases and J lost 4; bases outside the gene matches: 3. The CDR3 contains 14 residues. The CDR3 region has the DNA TGTGCCAGCAGCTTGGCGGTAGCGGGAGAGACCCAGTACTTC. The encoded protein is CASSLAVAGETQYF.

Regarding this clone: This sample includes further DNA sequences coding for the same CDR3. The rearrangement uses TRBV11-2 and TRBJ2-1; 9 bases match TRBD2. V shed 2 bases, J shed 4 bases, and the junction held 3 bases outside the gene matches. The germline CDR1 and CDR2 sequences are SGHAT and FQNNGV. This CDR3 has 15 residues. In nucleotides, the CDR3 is TGTGCCAGCAGCTTAACCAGCGGGGGGTACAATGAGCAGTTCTTC. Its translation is CASSLTSGGYNEQFF.

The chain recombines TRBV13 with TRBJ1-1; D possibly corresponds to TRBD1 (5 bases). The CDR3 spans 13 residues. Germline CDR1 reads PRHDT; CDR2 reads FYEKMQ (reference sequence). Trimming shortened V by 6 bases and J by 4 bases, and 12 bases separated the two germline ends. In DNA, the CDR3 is TGTGCCAGCAGATTACTCGGGGGCACTGAAGCTTTCTTT. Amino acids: CASRLLGGTEAFF.

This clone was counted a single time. The DNA of the CDR3 is TGCAGCGTTGTTGGGCCTCGCTACGAGCAGTACTTC. Translating gives CSVVGPRYEQYF. This chain connects TRBV29-1 to TRBJ2-7; D unclear. Trimming removed 4 bases at V and 3 bases at J, with 10 bases between. Germline V gene data show CDR1 as SQVTM and CDR2 as ANQGSEA. The length of the CDR3 is 12 residues.

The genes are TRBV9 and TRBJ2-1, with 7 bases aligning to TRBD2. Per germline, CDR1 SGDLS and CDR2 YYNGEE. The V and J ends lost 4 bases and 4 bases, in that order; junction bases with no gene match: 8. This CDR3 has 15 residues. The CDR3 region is CASSLRLAVYNEQFF. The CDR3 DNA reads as TGTGCCAGCAGCCTCCGACTAGCAGTATACAATGAGCAGTTCTTC.

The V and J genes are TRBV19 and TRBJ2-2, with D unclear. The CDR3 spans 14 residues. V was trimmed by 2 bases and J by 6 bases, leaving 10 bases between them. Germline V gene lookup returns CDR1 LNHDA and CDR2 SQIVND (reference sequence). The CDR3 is CASSINPLAGELFF. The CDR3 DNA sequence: TGTGCCAGTAGTATAAACCCATTGGCCGGGGAGCTGTTTTTT. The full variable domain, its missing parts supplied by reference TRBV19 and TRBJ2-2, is DGGITQSPKYLFRKEGQNVTLSCEQNLNHDAMYWYRQDPGQGLRLIYYSQIVNDFQKGDIAEGYSVSREKKESFPLTVTSAQKNPTAFYLCASSINPLAGELFFGEGSRLTVL.

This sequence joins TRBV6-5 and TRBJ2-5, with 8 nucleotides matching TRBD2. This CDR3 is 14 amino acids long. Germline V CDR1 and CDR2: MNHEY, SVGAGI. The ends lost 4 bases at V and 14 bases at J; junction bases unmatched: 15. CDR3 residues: CASSLLSSSGSLYF. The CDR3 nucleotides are TGTGCCAGCAGTTTACTCAGTTCTAGCGGGTCCCTCTACTTC.

As DNA, the CDR3 is TGTGCCGGTAGGACAGGCTCCTATAATTCACCCCTCCACTTT. Its translation is CAGRTGSYNSPLHF. The chain links TRBV30 to TRBJ1-6; 7 bases match TRBD1. Germline CDR1 GTSNPN, CDR2 SVGIG (reference sequence). V trimming: 8 bases; J trimming: 0 bases; junction bases outside the gene matches: 4. The CDR3 extends over 14 amino acids.